These 14 T cell receptor beta chains share one sample of origin, sequenced in a study of T cell responses to AZD1222 COVID-19 vaccine. Sequencing used immunoSEQ multiplex PCR; TCRdb keeps in-frame clones, though not all of them. Here the sample spans around 200,000 clones, just over 90% being singletons. Here the sequenced sample was peripheral blood, taken on day 0 of AZD1222 vaccination. The receptor source for this set is an adult in good health.

V and J are TRBV28 and TRBJ2-1; no clear D gene. Trimming left V 4 bases short and J 0 bases short, with 10 bases between. Germline V gene lookup returns CDR1 MDHEN and CDR2 SYDVKM. The CDR3 contains 15 residues. CDR3 residues: CASSYTLNSYNEQFF. The CDR3 bases are TGTGCCAGCAGTTACACGCTAAACTCCTACAATGAGCAGTTCTTC.

This clone has only a few counts. This chain connects TRBV10-1 to TRBJ2-2; maybe TRBD1 (6 bases). V was trimmed by 4 bases and J by 6 bases, leaving 12 bases between them. This CDR3 is built from 14 residues. Germline lookup yields CDR1 WNHNN and CDR2 SYGVQD (reference sequence). For the CDR3, the DNA is TGCGCCAGCAGTGGGGACACGAGACCCGGGGAGCTGTTTTTT. Residues: CASSGDTRPGELFF.

The chain combines TRBV5-1 with TRBJ1-3, with D perhaps TRBD1 (6 bases). The ends were cut back, 3 bases at V and 4 bases at J, with 14 bases in the middle. The CDR3 runs 15 residues. CDR1 and CDR2 (germline): SGHRS, YFSETQ. CDR3 region: CASSSRTEAGNTIYF. The CDR3 DNA follows: TGCGCCAGCAGCTCTCGGACAGAAGCAGGAAACACCATATATTTT. The full variable domain, its missing parts supplied by reference TRBV5-1 and TRBJ1-3, is KAGVTQTPRYLIKTRGQQVTLSCSPISGHRSVSWYQQTPGQGLQFLFEYFSETQRNKGNFPGRFSGRQFSNSRSEMNVSTLELGDSALYLCASSSRTEAGNTIYFGEGSWLTVV.

This chain's CDR3 is CASSDSFSGTEAFF. The CDR3 bases are TGCGCCAGCAGTGACAGTTTTAGTGGGACTGAAGCTTTCTTT. The chain employs TRBV10-1 and TRBJ1-1; D is undetermined. Trimming cost V 3 bases and J 5 bases, with 13 bases left between them. Germline V CDR1 and CDR2: WNHNN, SYGVQD (reference sequence). The CDR3 spans 14 residues.

This clone has more than one count but fewer than ten. This chain connects TRBV6-5 to TRBJ2-2, with 12 bases matching TRBD2. CDR3 length: 15 amino acids. Germline lookup yields CDR1 MNHEY and CDR2 SVGAGI. Germline trimming cut 7 bases from V and 6 bases from J; bases unmatched to any gene: 6. The CDR3 DNA is TGTGCCAGCACCCTAGCGGGGGGGCATTCCGGGGAGCTGTTTTTT. It codes for CASTLAGGHSGELFF.

This clone has just one count. CDR3 in amino acids: CASSLTDVTNTEAFF. CDR3 bases: TGTGCCAGCAGCCTAACAGACGTTACGAACACTGAAGCTTTCTTT. The genes are TRBV7-9 and TRBJ1-1; D is unclear. This CDR3 spans 15 amino acids. The germline V gene encodes CDR1 SEHNR and CDR2 FQNEAQ (reference sequence). V was clipped by 5 bases and J by 1 base, with 14 bases between them.

The chain carries TRBV25-1 and TRBJ1-2, with 7 nucleotides matching TRBD1. The CDR3 covers 17 residues. Germline V CDR1 and CDR2: MGHDK, SYGVNS. V trimming: 3 bases; J trimming: 5 bases; junction bases outside the gene matches: 15. Written as DNA, the CDR3 is TGTGCCAGCAGTGAGCCAGGGAGAACAGGGGAACTTTATGGCTACACCTTC. Translated, it gives CASSEPGRTGELYGYTF.

The V gene is TRBV14, the J gene TRBJ2-1; tentatively, D is TRBD2 (6 bases). The CDR3 runs to 14 residues. The germline V gene encodes CDR1 SGHDN and CDR2 FVKESK. The ends were cut back, 0 bases at V and 7 bases at J, with 10 bases in the middle. CDR3 bases: TGTGCCAGCAGCCAAGAGGCGGGACGGAATGAGCAGTTCTTC. As protein: CASSQEAGRNEQFF.

This clone appeared a single time. The chain recombines TRBV6-5 with TRBJ1-4; the D gene is possibly TRBD1 (6 bases). The CDR3 contains 13 residues. Trimming stripped 6 bases from V and 5 bases from J, with 10 bases between. The germline V gene encodes CDR1 MNHEY and CDR2 SVGAGI. The CDR3 DNA sequence: TGTGCCAGCAGGGCCGACAGGAATGAAAAACTGTTTTTT. The encoded protein is CASRADRNEKLFF.

The chain is built from TRBV6-5 and TRBJ1-3; TRBD1 is a possible D gene (6 bases). V lost 6 bases and J 13 bases, leaving 22 bases between the germline ends. Germline assignment: CDR1 MNHEY and CDR2 SVGAGI. This CDR3 spans 14 amino acids. The CDR3 coding sequence is TGTGCCAGCAGAGGGACACCGGGCCCGGAAAGGATATATTTT. This codes for CASRGTPGPERIYF.

The chain joins TRBV6-1 to TRBJ2-2; D perhaps matches TRBD2 (5 bases). V shed 4 bases and J shed 4 bases, with 7 bases lying between them. Per germline, CDR1 MNHNS and CDR2 SASEGT. The CDR3 covers 13 residues. This CDR3 reads CASSAAVTGELFF. The CDR3 DNA sequence: TGTGCCAGCAGTGCAGCGGTCACCGGGGAGCTGTTTTTT.

The chain employs TRBV11-2 and TRBJ2-5; D remains ambiguous. Trimming took off 3 bases at V and 1 base at J, with 6 bases between the two ends. This CDR3 comprises 13 residues. CDR1 is SGHAT, CDR2 FQNNGV, per germline. The CDR3 is CASSFSGQETQYF. The CDR3 coding sequence is TGTGCCAGCAGCTTTTCTGGCCAAGAGACCCAGTACTTC. The full variable domain, its missing parts supplied by reference TRBV11-2 and TRBJ2-5, is EAGVAQSPRYKIIEKRQSVAFWCNPISGHATLYWYQQILGQGPKLLIQFQNNGVVDDSQLPKDRFSAERLKGVDSTLKIQPAKLEDSAVYLCASSFSGQETQYFGPGTRLLVL.

This chain links TRBV29-1 with TRBJ1-2, with D unresolved. Germline loops: CDR1 SQVTM, CDR2 ANQGSEA. Trimming removed 1 base at V and 6 bases at J, with 15 bases between. This CDR3 has 14 residues. CDR3 nucleotide sequence: TGCAGCGTTGAAGGTACCGGTTACACCCATGGCTACACCTTC. This gives the protein CSVEGTGYTHGYTF.

The V gene is TRBV20-1, the J gene TRBJ1-2; D call uncertain. The CDR3 consists of 11 residues. Germline V gives CDR1 DFQATT, CDR2 SNEGSKA (reference sequence). The V gene lost 3 bases and the J gene lost 6 bases, with 8 bases spanning the gap. CDR3 residues: CSASPGNGYTF. The CDR3 DNA is TGCAGTGCTAGTCCAGGAAATGGCTACACCTTC.